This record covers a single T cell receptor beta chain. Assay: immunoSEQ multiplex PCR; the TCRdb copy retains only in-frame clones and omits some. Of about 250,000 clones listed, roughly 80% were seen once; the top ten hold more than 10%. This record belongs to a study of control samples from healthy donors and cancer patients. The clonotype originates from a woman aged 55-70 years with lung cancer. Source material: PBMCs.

CDR3 DNA sequence: TGTGCCAGCAGCTTAGGACAGGGGACGGAAAAACTGTTTTTT. Encoded protein: CASSLGQGTEKLFF. The chain is built from TRBV11-2 and TRBJ1-4; TRBD1 matches 8 bases. Germline CDR1 reads SGHAT; CDR2 reads FQNNGV. This CDR3 is 14 amino acids long. V lost 1 base, J lost 8 bases, and 3 bases stayed unmatched.